A selection of T cell receptor beta chains follows, all from one sample in a study of shared clonotypes between healthy human individuals. The data were produced by immunoSEQ multiplex PCR, yet TCRdb's version contains in-frame clones alone and is incomplete. Of roughly 2,000,000 clones listed, about 95% are singletons. Specimen: naive CD8+ T cells sorted from blood. These receptors all stem from a man between 18 and 35 years old in good health. CDR3s include the opening cysteine and the closing phenylalanine or tryptophan. The D gene is left open where the match is weak. Expanded clones get a size class; other rows say once, few or many, or leave the size out.

J	D	size	V	DNA	CDR3
TRBJ1-5	-	-	TRBV7-8	TGTGCCAGCAGCCTACTAACATCTCAGCCCCAGCATTTT	CASSLLTSQPQHF
TRBJ2-2	-	-	TRBV6-6	TGTGCCAGCAACTACCCGAACACCGGGGAGCTGTTTTTT	CASNYPNTGELFF
TRBJ2-3	TRBD2	-	TRBV5-6	TGTGCCAGCAGCTTGTGGGCTAGCGGGAGAAGCACAGATACGCAGTATTTT	CASSLWASGRSTDTQYF
TRBJ2-7	-	-	TRBV13	TGTGCCAGCAGCTTGCGGGTAACCTACGAGCAGTACTTC	CASSLRVTYEQYF
TRBJ1-2	-	-	TRBV2	TGTGCCAGCAGTGAAGACCCCGACGGGAGCTATGGCTACACCTTC	CASSEDPDGSYGYTF
TRBJ2-3	-	-	TRBV30	TGTGCCTGGAGTGCCCAATTAGATACTTGGACAGATACGCAGTATTTT	CAWSAQLDTWTDTQYF
TRBJ2-7	TRBD1	-	TRBV4-1	TGCGCCAGCAGCCAATCGGGACAGGGGGCCTACGAGCAGTACTTC	CASSQSGQGAYEQYF
TRBJ2-7	TRBD2	-	TRBV6-5	TGTGCCAGCAGTAGCGGGATGATCTACGAGCAGTACTTC	CASSSGMIYEQYF
TRBJ2-1	-	-	TRBV4-3	TGCGCCAGCAGCCAAGTGGGGGGCGGCCCCTACAATGAGCAGTTCTTC	CASSQVGGGPYNEQFF
TRBJ1-1	TRBD1	-	TRBV2	TGTGCCAGCAGTAGGGGACAGCAAAAGAACACTGAAGCTTTCTTT	CASSRGQQKNTEAFF
TRBJ2-7	-	-	TRBV10-2	TGCGCCAGCAGTGAAGGTTCCCTGCAGTACTTC	CASSEGSLQYF
TRBJ2-7	TRBD2	-	TRBV2	TGTGCCATTTTCCGACTAGCGGGACCTTCCTACGAGCAGTACTTC	CAIFRLAGPSYEQYF
TRBJ2-3	TRBD2	-	TRBV4-3	TGCGCCAGCAGCCGTCTAGCGGCCACTCCAGATACGCAGTATTTT	CASSRLAATPDTQYF
TRBJ2-7	-	-	TRBV7-9	TGTGCCAGCAGCGATCGGGACTTTCCCTACGAGCAGTACTTC	CASSDRDFPYEQYF
TRBJ2-3	TRBD2	-	TRBV7-9	TGTGCCAGCAGCGCGTCGCTAGCGGGAGCGCCCCCAGATACGCAGTATTTT	CASSASLAGAPPDTQYF
TRBJ1-1	-	-	TRBV9	TGTGCCAGCAGCGTAGGGTTGGGGGAGATGAACACTGAAGCTTTCTTT	CASSVGLGEMNTEAFF
TRBJ1-4	-	-	TRBV12-1	TGTGCCAGCAGTGCCGGGACACGGAATGAAAAACTGTTTTTT	CASSAGTRNEKLFF
TRBJ2-7	-	-	TRBV6-5	TGTGCCAGCAGTTACCCGGCTTTATCGTCCGAGCAGTACTTC	CASSYPALSSEQYF
TRBJ2-1	-	-	TRBV27	TGTGCCAGCAGTGCAGACACCCGGGGTTACAATGAGCAGTTCTTC	CASSADTRGYNEQFF
TRBJ1-1	TRBD1	once	TRBV5-8	TGTGCCAGCAGCGATTCCCCGGTCACAGGGGACACTGAAGCTTTCTTT	CASSDSPVTGDTEAFF
TRBJ2-3	TRBD2	-	TRBV30	TGTGCCTGGAGTGTGGCAGCGGGGGGGAGCACAGATACGCAGTATTTT	CAWSVAAGGSTDTQYF
TRBJ2-2	-	-	TRBV7-2	TGTGCCAGCAGCTTAACCGGGGAGCTGTTTTTT	CASSLTGELFF
TRBJ1-1	-	-	TRBV2	TGTGCCAGCATCTCATCCCTCCTCTCTGAAGCTTTCTTT	CASISSLLSEAFF
TRBJ2-1	TRBD2	-	TRBV28	TGTGCCAGCAGCGACCCAATTTCGGCTAGCGGAAACAATGAGCAGTTCTTC	CASSDPISASGNNEQFF
TRBJ2-7	-	-	TRBV14	TGTGCCAGCAGCCAAGAACGGAACTACGAGCAGTACTTC	CASSQERNYEQYF
TRBJ2-7	-	-	TRBV2	TGTGCCAGCAGTGAAAGCGGGGGACAGATCTACGAGCAGTACTTC	CASSESGGQIYEQYF
TRBJ1-1	TRBD1	-	TRBV15	TGTGCCACCCGACAGGGGAACACTGAAGCTTTCTTT	CATRQGNTEAFF
TRBJ2-7	-	-	TRBV4-1	TGCGCCAGCAGCCTGACTAGTATCTACGAGCAGTACTTC	CASSLTSIYEQYF
TRBJ1-1	-	-	TRBV29-1	TGCAGCGGCCAGGGGTCGGTCGGCACTGAAGCTTTCTTT	CSGQGSVGTEAFF
TRBJ2-1	-	-	TRBV9	TGTGCCAGCAGCGTAGAGGGGAACACGAATGAGCAGTTCTTC	CASSVEGNTNEQFF
TRBJ2-7	TRBD2	-	TRBV15	TGTGCCACCAGAGAAGGCGGGGGTATGTCCTACGAGCAGTACTTC	CATREGGGMSYEQYF
TRBJ2-3	TRBD2	-	TRBV7-3	TGTGCCAGCAGCTTATTGGGTAGCGGGGGTGCAGATACGCAGTATTTT	CASSLLGSGGADTQYF
TRBJ1-2	-	-	TRBV7-9	TGTGCCAGCAGCTTGGGTGAAGGGAACGGCTACACCTTC	CASSLGEGNGYTF
TRBJ2-7	TRBD1	once	TRBV5-1	TGCGCCAGCAGCTTTGATTTGGGACAGGGGCTATACGAGCAGTACTTC	CASSFDLGQGLYEQYF
TRBJ2-2	TRBD1	once	TRBV29-1	TGCAGCGTTGAAGGGGGACAGGGGTTCGCGAACACCGGGGAGCTGTTTTTT	CSVEGGQGFANTGELFF
TRBJ1-1	-	-	TRBV5-6	TGTGCCAGCAGCCCCGCGTCCAGCACTGAAGCTTTCTTT	CASSPASSTEAFF
TRBJ2-1	-	-	TRBV19	TGTGCCAGTACCATCACCCCCGGGGGATCCAATGAGCAGTTCTTC	CASTITPGGSNEQFF
TRBJ2-7	-	-	TRBV4-2	TGTGCCAGCAGCCAACCGAACGAAAACTACGAGCAGTACTTC	CASSQPNENYEQYF
TRBJ2-1	TRBD2	-	TRBV9	TGTGCCAGCAGCGTTCCGGGGTTAGCGGGAGTACATGAGCAGTTCTTC	CASSVPGLAGVHEQFF
TRBJ2-7	-	-	TRBV5-8	TGTGCCAGCAGCTGGGACAAATACGAGCAGTACTTC	CASSWDKYEQYF
TRBJ2-1	TRBD2	-	TRBV2	TGTGCCAGCATCCTAGGACTAGCGGGGGGGCCCGTTGAGCAGTTCTTC	CASILGLAGGPVEQFF
TRBJ2-7	-	-	TRBV6-1	TGTGCCAGCAGTGAAATCGGGGCAGGACCCTACGAGCAGTACTTC	CASSEIGAGPYEQYF